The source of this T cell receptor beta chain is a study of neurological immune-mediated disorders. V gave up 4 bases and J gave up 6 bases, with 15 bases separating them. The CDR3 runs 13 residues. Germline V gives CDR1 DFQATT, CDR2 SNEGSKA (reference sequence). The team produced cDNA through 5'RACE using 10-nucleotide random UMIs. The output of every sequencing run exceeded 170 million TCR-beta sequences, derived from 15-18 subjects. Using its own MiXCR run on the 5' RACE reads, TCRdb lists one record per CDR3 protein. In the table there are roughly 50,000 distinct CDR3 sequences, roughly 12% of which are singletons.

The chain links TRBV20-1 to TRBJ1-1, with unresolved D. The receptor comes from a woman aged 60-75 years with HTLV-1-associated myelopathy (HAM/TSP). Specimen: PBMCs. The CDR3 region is CSAIWPGIPEAFF. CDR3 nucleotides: TGCAGTGCTATCTGGCCCGGGATCCCTGAAGCTTTCTTT.